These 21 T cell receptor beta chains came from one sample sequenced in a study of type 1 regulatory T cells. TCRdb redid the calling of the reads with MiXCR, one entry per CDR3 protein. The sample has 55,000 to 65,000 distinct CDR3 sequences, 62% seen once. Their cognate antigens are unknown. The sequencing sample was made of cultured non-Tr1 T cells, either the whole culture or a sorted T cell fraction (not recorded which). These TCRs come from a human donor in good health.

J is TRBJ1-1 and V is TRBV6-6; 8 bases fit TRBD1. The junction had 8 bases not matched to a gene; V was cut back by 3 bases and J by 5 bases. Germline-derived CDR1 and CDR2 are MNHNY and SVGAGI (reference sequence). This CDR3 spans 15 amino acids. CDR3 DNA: TGTGCCAGCAGTTATAATCAGGGGGCTCGAACTGAAGCTTTCTTT. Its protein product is CASSYNQGARTEAFF.

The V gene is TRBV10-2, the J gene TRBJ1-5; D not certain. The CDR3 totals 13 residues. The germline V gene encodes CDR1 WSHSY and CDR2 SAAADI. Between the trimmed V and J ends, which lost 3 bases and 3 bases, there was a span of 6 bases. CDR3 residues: CASSDAYNQPQHF. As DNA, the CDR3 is TGCGCCAGCAGTGATGCTTACAATCAGCCCCAGCATTTT.

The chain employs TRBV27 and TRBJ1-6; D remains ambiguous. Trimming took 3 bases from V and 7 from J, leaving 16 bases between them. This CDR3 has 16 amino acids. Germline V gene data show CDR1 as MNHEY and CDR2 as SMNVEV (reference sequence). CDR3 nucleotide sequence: TGTGCCAGCAGTTTCGACGGCCGGTCCAGGAATTCACCCCTCCACTTT. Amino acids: CASSFDGRSRNSPLHF.

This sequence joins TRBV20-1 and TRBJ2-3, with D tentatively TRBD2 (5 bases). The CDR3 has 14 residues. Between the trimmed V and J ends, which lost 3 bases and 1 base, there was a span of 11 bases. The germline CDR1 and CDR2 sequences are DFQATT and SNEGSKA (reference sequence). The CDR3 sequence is CSASPPRGTDTQYF. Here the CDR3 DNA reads TGCAGTGCTAGTCCTCCGCGGGGCACAGATACGCAGTATTTT.

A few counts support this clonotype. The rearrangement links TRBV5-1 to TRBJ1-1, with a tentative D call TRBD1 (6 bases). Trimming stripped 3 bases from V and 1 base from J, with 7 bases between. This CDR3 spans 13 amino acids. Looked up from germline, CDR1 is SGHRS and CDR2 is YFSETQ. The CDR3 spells CASSWTANTEAFF. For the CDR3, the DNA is TGCGCCAGCAGCTGGACAGCGAACACTGAAGCTTTCTTT.

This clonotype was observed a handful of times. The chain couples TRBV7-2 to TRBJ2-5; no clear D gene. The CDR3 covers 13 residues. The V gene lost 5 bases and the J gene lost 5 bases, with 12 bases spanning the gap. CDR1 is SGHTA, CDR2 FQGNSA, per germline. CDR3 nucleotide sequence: TGTGCCAGCAGCCGAGACCACCTGGAGACCCAGTACTTC. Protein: CASSRDHLETQYF.

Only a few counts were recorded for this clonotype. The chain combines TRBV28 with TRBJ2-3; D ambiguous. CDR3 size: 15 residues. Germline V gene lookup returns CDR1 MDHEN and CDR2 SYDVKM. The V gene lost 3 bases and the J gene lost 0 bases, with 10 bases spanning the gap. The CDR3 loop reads CASSFSGTSTDTQYF. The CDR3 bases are TGTGCCAGCAGTTTCTCCGGAACGAGCACAGATACGCAGTATTTT. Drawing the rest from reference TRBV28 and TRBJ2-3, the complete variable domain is DVKVTQSSRYLVKRTGEKVFLECVQDMDHENMFWYRQDPGLGLRLIYFSYDVKMKEKGDIPEGYSVSREKKERFSLILESASTNQTSMYLCASSFSGTSTDTQYFGPGTRLTVL.

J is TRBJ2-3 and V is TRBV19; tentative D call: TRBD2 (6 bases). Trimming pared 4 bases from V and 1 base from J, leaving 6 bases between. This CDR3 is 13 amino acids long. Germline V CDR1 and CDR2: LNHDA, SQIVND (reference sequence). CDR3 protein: CASSTGGTDTQYF. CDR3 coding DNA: TGTGCCAGTAGTACGGGGGGCACAGATACGCAGTATTTT.

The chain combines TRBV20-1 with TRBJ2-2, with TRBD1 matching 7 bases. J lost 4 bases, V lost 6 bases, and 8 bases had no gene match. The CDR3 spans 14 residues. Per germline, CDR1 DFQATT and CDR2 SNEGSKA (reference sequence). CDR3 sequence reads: CSANPGQSTGELFF. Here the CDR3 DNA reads TGCAGTGCAAATCCGGGACAGAGCACCGGGGAGCTGTTTTTT.

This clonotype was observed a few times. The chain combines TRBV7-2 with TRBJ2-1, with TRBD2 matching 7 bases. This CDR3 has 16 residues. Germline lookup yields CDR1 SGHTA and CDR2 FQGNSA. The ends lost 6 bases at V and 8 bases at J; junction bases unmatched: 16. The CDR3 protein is CASRPPGLPSSDEQFF. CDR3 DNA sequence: TGTGCCAGCAGACCGCCGGGACTACCGTCTTCGGATGAGCAGTTCTTC.

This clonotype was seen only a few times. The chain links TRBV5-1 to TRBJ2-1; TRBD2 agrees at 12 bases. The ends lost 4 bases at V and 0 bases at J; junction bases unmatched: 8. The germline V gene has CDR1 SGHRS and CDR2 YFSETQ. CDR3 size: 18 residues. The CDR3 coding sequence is TGCGCCAGCAGCCCCAGGACTAGCGGGGTTAGCTCCTACAATGAGCAGTTCTTC. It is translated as CASSPRTSGVSSYNEQFF.

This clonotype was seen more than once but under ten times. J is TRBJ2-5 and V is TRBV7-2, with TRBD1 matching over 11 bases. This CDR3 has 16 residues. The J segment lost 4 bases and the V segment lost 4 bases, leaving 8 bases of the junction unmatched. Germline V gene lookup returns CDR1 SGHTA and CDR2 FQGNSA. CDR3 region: CASSSGGTGGRETQYF. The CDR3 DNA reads TGTGCCAGCAGCTCCGGAGGGACAGGGGGACGAGAGACCCAGTACTTC.

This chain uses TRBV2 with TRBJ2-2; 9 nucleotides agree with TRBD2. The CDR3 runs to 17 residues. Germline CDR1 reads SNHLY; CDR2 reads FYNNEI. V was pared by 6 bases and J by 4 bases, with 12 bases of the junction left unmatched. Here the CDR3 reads CASSGLTSGPITGELFF. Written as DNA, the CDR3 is TGTGCCAGCAGCGGGCTTACTAGCGGGCCCATCACCGGGGAGCTGTTTTTT.

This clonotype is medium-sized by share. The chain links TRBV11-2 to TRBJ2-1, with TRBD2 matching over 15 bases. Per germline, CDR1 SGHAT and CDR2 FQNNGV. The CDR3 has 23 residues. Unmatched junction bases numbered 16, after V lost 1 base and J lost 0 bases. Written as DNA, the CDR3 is TGTGCCAGCAGCTTAGGGACTAGCGGGAGGGCCGGGAGTTTTTTAGGCTCCTACAATGAGCAGTTCTTC. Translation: CASSLGTSGRAGSFLGSYNEQFF.

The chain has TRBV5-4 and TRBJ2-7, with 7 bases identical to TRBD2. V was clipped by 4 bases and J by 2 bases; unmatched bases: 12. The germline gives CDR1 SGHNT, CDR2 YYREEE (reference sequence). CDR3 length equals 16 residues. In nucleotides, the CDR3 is TGTGCCAGCAGCCTGGGACCTCGGGACTACACCTACGAGCAGTACTTC. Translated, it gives CASSLGPRDYTYEQYF.

CDR3 loop: CASSEGPNNEQFF. Here the CDR3 DNA reads TGTGCCAGCAGTGAAGGTCCAAACAATGAGCAGTTCTTC. The rearrangement uses TRBV6-1 and TRBJ2-1; D remains unclear. The ends were cut back, 1 base at V and 5 bases at J, with 6 bases in the middle. This CDR3 is built from 13 residues. Per the germline V gene, CDR1 is MNHNS and CDR2 is SASEGT.

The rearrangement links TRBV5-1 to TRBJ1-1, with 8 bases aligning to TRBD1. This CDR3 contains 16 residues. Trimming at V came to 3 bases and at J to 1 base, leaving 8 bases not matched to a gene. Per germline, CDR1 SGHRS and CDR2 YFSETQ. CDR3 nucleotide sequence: TGCGCCAGCAGCTCGTCAGGACAGGGATGGAACACTGAAGCTTTCTTT. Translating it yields CASSSSGQGWNTEAFF.

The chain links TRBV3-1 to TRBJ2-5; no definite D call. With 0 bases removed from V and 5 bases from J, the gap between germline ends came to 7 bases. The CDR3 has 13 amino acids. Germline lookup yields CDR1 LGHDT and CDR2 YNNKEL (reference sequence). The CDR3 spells CASSQDLRETQYF. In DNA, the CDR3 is TGTGCCAGCAGCCAAGATCTACGGGAGACCCAGTACTTC.

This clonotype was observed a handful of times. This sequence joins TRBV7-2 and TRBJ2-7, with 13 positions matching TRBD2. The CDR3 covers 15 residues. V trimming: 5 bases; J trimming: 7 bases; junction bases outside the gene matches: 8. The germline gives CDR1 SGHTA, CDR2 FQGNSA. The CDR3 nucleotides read TGTGCCAGCAGCATTGGACTAGCGGGAGATGGGGAGCAGTACTTC. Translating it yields CASSIGLAGDGEQYF.

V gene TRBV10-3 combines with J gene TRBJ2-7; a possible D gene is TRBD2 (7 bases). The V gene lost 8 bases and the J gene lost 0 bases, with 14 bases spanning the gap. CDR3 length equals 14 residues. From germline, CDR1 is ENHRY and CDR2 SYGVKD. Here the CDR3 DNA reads TGTGCCATCGGGGGCGGGAGAAACTCCTACGAGCAGTACTTC. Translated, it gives CAIGGGRNSYEQYF.

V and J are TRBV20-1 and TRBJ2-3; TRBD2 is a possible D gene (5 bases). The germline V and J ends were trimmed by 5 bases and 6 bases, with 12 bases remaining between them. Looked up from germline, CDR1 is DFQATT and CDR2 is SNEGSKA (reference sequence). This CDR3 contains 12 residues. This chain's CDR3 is CSASTRSDTQYF. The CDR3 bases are TGCAGTGCTTCCACTAGATCTGATACGCAGTATTTT.